The rows below give T cell receptor beta chains drawn from one sample of a study of graft-versus-host responses after intestinal transplantation. The method was immunoSEQ multiplex PCR; TCRdb's version includes in-frame clones alone and lacks a portion of them. The sample shows about 7,000 clones, roughly 31% of them seen only once. The sequencing used alloreactive CD8+ T cells from a mixed lymphocyte reaction culture, collected before transplantation. The receptors originated from a human patient who was an organ donor for intestinal transplantation. Both conserved end residues are part of each CDR3. The order of the fields is clone size, D gene, J gene, V gene, CDR3 DNA, CDR3 protein. A D gene is named only where the DNA matches it firmly. Clone size is not always given. Where it is, it says once, few, many or a class for expanded clones.

few,TRBD1,TRBJ2-1,TRBV2,TGTGCCAGCAGCCGCGGGGGACAGGGCTCGGATGAGCAGTTCTTC,CASSRGGQGSDEQFF
NA,NA,TRBJ1-2,TRBV6-5,TGTGCCAGCAGTTACGCCGGGAACTATGGCTACACCTTC,CASSYAGNYGYTF
NA,TRBD1,TRBJ1-2,TRBV5-8,TGTGCCAGCAGCTTGGTGACGACAGGGCCCTATGGCTACACCTTC,CASSLVTTGPYGYTF
NA,NA,TRBJ1-3,TRBV6-5,TGTGCCAGCAGTTACTCCTTGGGGGCTGGAAACACCATATATTTT,CASSYSLGAGNTIYF
medium-sized,NA,TRBJ2-7,TRBV5-1,TGCGCCAGCAGCGAACACAGGGAAACCTACGAGCAGTACTTC,CASSEHRETYEQYF
NA,TRBD1,TRBJ1-5,TRBV4-1,TGCGCCAGCAGCGCCAGGGGGTCGATCTTTCAGCCCCAGCATTTT,CASSARGSIFQPQHF
NA,TRBD1,TRBJ1-2,TRBV7-2,TGTGCCAGCAGCCTCTACAGGGGGCTTGGCTACACCTTC,CASSLYRGLGYTF
NA,NA,TRBJ2-7,TRBV5-5,TGCGCCAGCAGCCAAGATAGAGGGGCACCGTACGAGCAGTACTTC,CASSQDRGAPYEQYF
NA,NA,TRBJ2-7,TRBV18,TGTGCCAGCTCACCCGCCTACGAGCAGTACTTC,CASSPAYEQYF
NA,TRBD2,TRBJ2-7,TRBV4-1,TGCGCCAGCAGCCAGCTAGCGGGGGGGCGATACGAGCAGTACTTC,CASSQLAGGRYEQYF
NA,NA,TRBJ2-7,TRBV5-8,TGTGCCAGCAGCTTAGGCAGCTCCTACGAGCAGTACTTC,CASSLGSSYEQYF
medium-sized,TRBD1,TRBJ2-7,TRBV2,TGTGCCAGCAGTGAAAGGTGGACAGGGGGTTCCTCCTACGAGCAGTACTTC,CASSERWTGGSSYEQYF
many,NA,TRBJ2-7,TRBV6-6,TGTGCCAGCAGTTACTTCCCACCCGAGCAGTACTTC,CASSYFPPEQYF
NA,NA,TRBJ2-5,TRBV19,TGTGCCAGTAGTATCATCCGGGGGAAACGCCAAGAGACCCAGTACTTC,CASSIIRGKRQETQYF
NA,NA,TRBJ2-7,TRBV7-9,TGTGCCAGCAGTTTTCCAGGGGGCGGGGGCTACGAGCAGTACTTC,CASSFPGGGGYEQYF
few,NA,TRBJ2-7,TRBV2,TGTGCCAGCATGTGGGGTAGGGGGAGCGACGAGCAGTACTTC,CASMWGRGSDEQYF
few,NA,TRBJ2-1,TRBV2,TGTGCCAGCAGTGAACGCGCGACCGCGCCTCAGCAGTTCTTC,CASSERATAPQQFF
NA,NA,TRBJ2-5,TRBV25-1,TGTGCCAGCAGTGAACCAGGGGAGCAGTACTTC,CASSEPGEQYF
medium-sized,NA,TRBJ1-2,TRBV13,TGTGCCAGCAGCTTAGGCCGAGGGGGCTATGGCTACACCTTC,CASSLGRGGYGYTF
few,TRBD1,TRBJ1-1,TRBV4-1,TGCGCCAGCAGCCAAGGTCCCGGGACAGGGTTAGGGACTGAAGCTTTCTTT,CASSQGPGTGLGTEAFF
few,NA,TRBJ2-7,TRBV11-2,TGTGCCAGCAGCTTAGTCCGTTACGAGCAGTACTTC,CASSLVRYEQYF
NA,NA,TRBJ1-6,TRBV6-1,TGTGCCAGCAGTCCCAGCACTAATTCACCCCTCCACTTT,CASSPSTNSPLHF
medium-sized,TRBD2,TRBJ2-7,TRBV7-8,TGTGCCAGCAGCTGGACCCTAGCGGGGGTGGTCTCCTACGAGCAGTACTTC,CASSWTLAGVVSYEQYF
NA,NA,TRBJ2-7,TRBV7-2,TGTGCCAGCACCCTAGTCCGGGACAAAGACTACGAGCAGTACTTC,CASTLVRDKDYEQYF
NA,NA,TRBJ2-3,TRBV7-6,TGTGCCAGCAGCTTCTTGGACCGAGGGGATACGCAGTATTTT,CASSFLDRGDTQYF
few,NA,TRBJ2-5,TRBV2,TGTGCCAGCAGATATTCCGGGGCCATCCAAGAGACCCAGTACTTC,CASRYSGAIQETQYF
once,TRBD1,TRBJ1-4,TRBV19,TGTGCCAGTAGTATAAGACAGGGGAATGAAAAACTGTTTTTT,CASSIRQGNEKLFF
NA,TRBD1,TRBJ1-2,TRBV6-1,TGTGCCAGCAGCCCTGCTCAGGGGGCGGGTGGCTACACCTTC,CASSPAQGAGGYTF
NA,NA,TRBJ1-1,TRBV6-6,TGTGCCAGCAGTTACAATTCAGCTTTGAACACTGAAGCTTTCTTT,CASSYNSALNTEAFF
large,NA,TRBJ2-7,TRBV4-1,TGCGCCAGCAGCCAGGCCAGGGGCCACGAGCAGTACTTC,CASSQARGHEQYF
NA,NA,TRBJ2-7,TRBV4-1,TGCGCCAGCAGCCAAGCACAGGTTGAACCCCACTACGAGCAGTACTTC,CASSQAQVEPHYEQYF
NA,TRBD1,TRBJ1-2,TRBV5-3,TGTGCCAGCAGCCGAGGGGGCCGTCCCTATGGCTACACCTTC,CASSRGGRPYGYTF
medium-sized,NA,TRBJ2-5,TRBV7-2,TGTGCCAGCACCTCGGACGCCCCGTGGCAAGAGACCCAGTACTTC,CASTSDAPWQETQYF
medium-sized,NA,TRBJ1-2,TRBV6-1,TGTGCCAGCAGTGGTACAGAGGAGTATACCGATGGCTACACCTTC,CASSGTEEYTDGYTF
NA,NA,TRBJ2-3,TRBV5-6,TGTGCCAGCAGCTTGGCGCTGGAGGGTGCGGGCACAGATACGCAGTATTTT,CASSLALEGAGTDTQYF
few,NA,TRBJ2-2,TRBV4-3,TGCGCCAGCAGCCAAGCGTTAAACACCGGGGAGCTGTTTTTT,CASSQALNTGELFF
few,NA,TRBJ2-3,TRBV7-9,TGTGCCAGCAGCTTTTATCTAGAGGCAGATACGCAGTATTTT,CASSFYLEADTQYF
NA,NA,TRBJ2-7,TRBV2,TGTGCCAGCAGTGAAGGCGGGGAATTCTACGAGCAGTACTTC,CASSEGGEFYEQYF
NA,NA,TRBJ2-3,TRBV5-8,TGTGCCAGCAGCTTAGCTTTTCGGGGAGATACGCAGTATTTT,CASSLAFRGDTQYF
many,TRBD1,TRBJ2-7,TRBV6-1,TGTGCCAGCAGACAGGGGCTCTACGAGCAGTACTTC,CASRQGLYEQYF